This TCR beta chain was recovered during a study of cytomegalovirus exposure and HLA in healthy donors. Study outcomes and limitations: Whilst most TCR sequences proved rare, a subset of public TCRs occurred across many donors.

A word on this clone: The target antigen is unknown.

The PCR contained 60 Vbeta and 13 Jbeta primers. TCRdb keeps only in-frame clones here, not all; method: immunoSEQ multiplex PCR. The repertoire holds under 150,000 clones, with more than 75% as singletons. Looked up from germline, CDR1 is SGHRS and CDR2 is YFSETQ. V was pared by 4 bases and J by 5 bases, with 9 bases of the junction left unmatched. This CDR3 comprises 15 residues. The receptor was isolated from a woman in her 40s in good health and CMV-seropositive. Source material: PBMCs. This chain connects TRBV5-1 to TRBJ2-1; 7 nucleotides align to TRBD2. DNA for the CDR3: TGCGCCAGCAGCCCCTCCGGGACTACCCACAATGAGCAGTTCTTC. This encodes CASSPSGTTHNEQFF. Based on the CDR3 plus reference TRBV5-1 and TRBJ2-1, the full variable domain is KAGVTQTPRYLIKTRGQQVTLSCSPISGHRSVSWYQQTPGQGLQFLFEYFSETQRNKGNFPGRFSGRQFSNSRSEMNVSTLELGDSALYLCASSPSGTTHNEQFFGPGTRLTVL.